The 8 T cell receptor beta chains below were found in one sample sequenced in a study of CD8 T cells in Susac syndrome. With random hexamers, 0.5 to 1 ug RNA was reverse transcribed. TCRdb recomputed calls from the immunoSEQ multiplex PCR reads with MiXCR, one row per CDR3 protein. The profile shows 400,000 or so distinct CDR3 sequences, more than 80% of them singletons. Sequencing used CD8+ T cells from PBMCs. These receptors were taken from a human donor with multiple sclerosis.

The V and J genes are TRBV7-2 and TRBJ2-7, with TRBD2 identical over 14 bases. The junction had 7 bases not matched to a gene; V was cut back by 1 base and J by 2 bases. CDR3 size: 18 residues. Per germline, CDR1 SGHTA and CDR2 FQGNSA. The CDR3 region has the DNA TGTGCCAGCAGCTTAGGAGGACTAGCGGGGGGTGGTACCTACGAGCAGTACTTC. Translated: CASSLGGLAGGGTYEQYF.

In its sample, this clonotype was seen a few times. The chain employs TRBV6-5 and TRBJ2-2; D gene ambiguous. Germline values: CDR1 MNHEY, CDR2 SVGAGI. The CDR3 consists of 13 residues. V lost 0 bases to trimming and J lost 5 bases, with 4 bases between them. The CDR3 reads CASSYSGTGELFF. CDR3 nucleotide sequence: TGTGCCAGCAGTTACTCGGGGACCGGGGAGCTGTTTTTT.

The genes are TRBV4-1 and TRBJ2-4, with TRBD2 matching 7 bases. The CDR3 length is 14 residues. The V segment lost 4 bases and the J segment 9 bases; nucleotides outside the gene matches: 9. Germline V gene lookup returns CDR1 MGHRA and CDR2 YSYEKL. The CDR3 DNA is TGCGCCAGCAGCCTCACTAGCGTTTTTGGCATTCAGTACTTC. As protein: CASSLTSVFGIQYF.

This chain links TRBV6-1 with TRBJ2-7, with D perhaps given as TRBD1 or TRBD2 (6 bases each). From germline, CDR1 is MNHNS and CDR2 SASEGT. The V end lost 4 bases, the J end lost 3 bases, and 25 bases lay between the germline ends. The CDR3 spans 18 residues. The CDR3 loop is CASSAPRDTGALLYEQYF. CDR3 nucleotide sequence: TGTGCCAGCAGTGCCCCGAGGGACACGGGGGCTCTCCTCTACGAGCAGTACTTC.

This clonotype showed up just once. The chain combines TRBV5-1 with TRBJ2-7; maybe TRBD2 (5 bases). The length of the CDR3 is 14 residues. CDR1 is SGHRS and CDR2 is YFSETQ in the germline V gene. Between the trimmed V and J ends, which lost 2 bases and 8 bases, there was a span of 17 bases. CDR3 amino acids: CASSFLPNGIKQYF. CDR3 nucleotide sequence: TGCGCCAGCAGCTTTCTCCCGAACGGGATAAAGCAGTACTTC.

V usage is TRBV29-1 and J usage is TRBJ1-2; D gene unclear. Trimming shortened V by 3 bases and J by 4 bases, and 6 bases separated the two germline ends. This CDR3 has 11 amino acids. CDR1 is SQVTM, CDR2 ANQGSEA, per germline. CDR3 coding DNA: TGCAGCGTTGATCTGGGCTATGGCTACACCTTC. Translation gives CSVDLGYGYTF. Filled out from reference TRBV29-1 and TRBJ1-2, the complete variable domain reads SAVISQKPSRDICQRGTSLTIQCQVDSQVTMMFWYRQQPGQSLTLIATANQGSEATYESGFVIDKFPISRPNLTFSTLTVSNMSPEDSSIYLCSVDLGYGYTFGSGTRLTVV.

The J gene is TRBJ1-2, the V gene TRBV18; TRBD1 matches 8 bases. Germline CDR1 reads KGHSH; CDR2 reads LQKENI. The CDR3 contains 13 residues. Germline trimming cut 4 bases from V and 7 bases from J; bases unmatched to any gene: 5. The CDR3 DNA sequence: TGTGCCAGCTCACTTACAGGGGGAAGTGGCTACACCTTC. Residues: CASSLTGGSGYTF.

The chain has TRBV5-1 and TRBJ2-2; 7 positions match TRBD1. CDR1 is SGHRS and CDR2 is YFSETQ in the germline V gene. Germline trimming cut 1 base from V and 3 bases from J; bases unmatched to any gene: 6. This CDR3 region has 16 residues. As DNA, the CDR3 is TGCGCCAGCAGCTTGTTCCCAGACAGGGACACCGGGGAGCTGTTTTTT. This sequence encodes CASSLFPDRDTGELFF.